Presented here are 3 T cell receptor beta chains from one specimen sequenced in a study of spatial heterogeneity in lung cancer. TCRdb re-called the 5' RACE reads with MiXCR, one entry per CDR3 protein. This table holds around 23,000 distinct CDR3 sequences, around 3.2% found once. As for time point: sample taken at primary tumor resection. Sequencing was performed on whole RNA extracted from tumor and nontumor lung tissue, or from frozen PBMC, and the material was left unsorted. Sequencing was performed on PBMCs, taken at surgery. The receptors shown here come from a female donor with early-stage non-small cell lung cancer.

This clonotype was detected many times. The J gene is TRBJ2-2, the V gene TRBV4-1; 10 nucleotides line up with TRBD2. Trimming at V came to 3 bases and at J to 5 bases, leaving 12 bases not matched to a gene. There are 18 residues in the CDR3. Germline CDR1 is MGHRA and CDR2 is YSYEKL. DNA for the CDR3: TGCGCCAGCAGCCAGAGGGCTAGCGGGAGCTATCGGACCGGGGAGCTGTTTTTT. It specifies CASSQRASGSYRTGELFF.

This clonotype appeared many times. The chain recombines TRBV3-1 with TRBJ2-3, with 10 bases lining up with TRBD2. This CDR3 spans 12 amino acids. Losses at the gene ends were 4 bases for V and 10 bases for J; bases not matched to a gene: 2. Germline CDR1 reads LGHDT; CDR2 reads YNNKEL (reference sequence). The CDR3 bases are TGTGCCAGCAGCCCCGGACTAGCGGCGCAGTATTTT. This encodes CASSPGLAAQYF.

This clonotype was recorded at least ten times. The chain joins TRBV20-1 to TRBJ2-1; 7 nucleotides match TRBD2. This CDR3 comprises 15 residues. From germline, CDR1 is DFQATT and CDR2 SNEGSKA (reference sequence). V shed 3 bases, J shed 7 bases, and the junction held 12 bases outside the gene matches. The CDR3 protein is CSASPRTSQGNEQFF. The CDR3 DNA reads as TGCAGTGCTAGCCCCAGGACTAGTCAGGGTAATGAGCAGTTCTTC.